These T cell receptor beta chains were read from a single sample in a study of cytomegalovirus exposure and HLA in healthy donors. Profiled with immunoSEQ multiplex PCR; TCRdb holds only in-frame clones, not every one. Of about 220,000 clones listed, over 65% were seen once; the top ten hold around 0.63%. Sequenced: PBMCs. The source is a man aged 18-30 years in good health and CMV-seronegative. Each CDR3 is given with its conserved first and last residue. Each record gives: J gene, D gene, V gene, clone size, CDR3 length, CDR3 protein, CDR3 DNA. The D gene is left open where the match is weak. Size tells how often a clone was seen (once, few, many) or the class of an expanded clone, and some rows leave it out.

TRBJ1-1 | NA | TRBV27 | few | 15 | CASSLTRDSNTEAFF | TGTGCCAGCAGTTTAACGAGGGATTCCAACACTGAAGCTTTCTTT
TRBJ1-3 | TRBD1 | TRBV7-9 | NA | 14 | CASSQTGTGNTIYF | TGTGCCAGCAGCCAGACAGGGACTGGAAACACCATATATTTT
TRBJ2-7 | TRBD2 | TRBV27 | NA | 15 | CASSPSNAGAVEQYF | TGTGCCAGCAGCCCCTCGAACGCGGGAGCGGTCGAGCAGTACTTC
TRBJ2-5 | NA | TRBV9 | NA | 16 | CASSVGLSWGQETQYF | TGTGCCAGCAGCGTAGGACTATCCTGGGGTCAAGAGACCCAGTACTTC
TRBJ2-5 | TRBD1 | TRBV7-9 | NA | 15 | CASSNRDRGQETQYF | TGTGCCAGCAGCAACCGGGACAGGGGCCAAGAGACCCAGTACTTC
TRBJ2-3 | NA | TRBV10-1 | NA | 15 | CASSESEAYTDTQYF | TGCGCCAGCAGTGAGTCGGAGGCCTACACAGATACGCAGTATTTT
TRBJ1-2 | NA | TRBV19 | NA | 13 | CASSSLSGDGYTF | TGTGCCAGTAGTTCTTTGTCGGGGGACGGCTACACCTTC
TRBJ1-2 | NA | TRBV5-1 | NA | 13 | CASSLGSSHGYTF | TGCGCCAGCAGCTTGGGGAGTTCGCATGGCTACACCTTC
TRBJ2-7 | NA | TRBV4-1 | NA | 14 | CASSQVGRGDEQYF | TGCGCCAGCAGCCAAGTCGGCAGGGGAGATGAGCAGTACTTC
TRBJ2-2 | NA | TRBV18 | NA | 14 | CASSLQAVPGELFF | TGTGCCAGCTCCTTACAAGCGGTTCCCGGGGAGCTGTTTTTT
TRBJ2-3 | NA | TRBV6-5 | NA | 15 | CASSYTGGRTDTQYF | TGTGCCAGCAGCTACACCGGTGGGAGGACAGATACGCAGTATTTT
TRBJ2-7 | NA | TRBV2 | NA | 14 | CASESGTGTYEQYF | TGTGCCAGCGAAAGCGGGACAGGAACCTACGAGCAGTACTTC
TRBJ1-5 | TRBD1 | TRBV6-1 | NA | 17 | CASSDSTGTVGNQPQHF | TGTGCCAGCAGTGATTCTACCGGGACAGTTGGCAATCAGCCCCAGCATTTT
TRBJ1-2 | NA | TRBV25-1 | once | 14 | CATLGGVTYYGYTF | TGTGCCACCCTAGGGGGGGTCACTTACTATGGCTACACCTTC
TRBJ2-7 | NA | TRBV5-1 | NA | 14 | CASSSDAQRYEQYF | TGCGCCAGCAGCTCCGACGCCCAGAGGTACGAGCAGTACTTC
TRBJ2-1 | NA | TRBV9 | NA | 13 | CASSIQGINEQFF | TGTGCCAGCAGCATCCAGGGTATCAATGAGCAGTTCTTC
TRBJ2-1 | NA | TRBV2 | NA | 11 | CASSALGPQFF | TGTGCCAGCAGTGCGCTAGGCCCGCAGTTCTTC
TRBJ2-7 | TRBD2 | TRBV28 | NA | 19 | CASSSRPGSGRGSSYEQYF | TGTGCCAGCAGTTCTCGTCCGGGTAGCGGGAGAGGCAGCTCCTACGAGCAGTACTTC
TRBJ2-3 | NA | TRBV7-3 | NA | 14 | CASSFTRVGDTQYF | TGTGCCAGCAGCTTTACTAGGGTGGGAGATACGCAGTATTTT
TRBJ2-7 | NA | TRBV28 | NA | 14 | CATSPGTQTYEQYF | TGTGCCACGTCCCCCGGGACTCAGACCTACGAGCAGTACTTC
TRBJ2-7 | NA | TRBV13 | NA | 14 | CASSPVQDTYEQYF | TGTGCCAGCAGCCCCGTACAGGACACCTACGAGCAGTACTTC
TRBJ2-3 | TRBD2 | TRBV5-5 | NA | 15 | CASSLMLAGTDTQYF | TGTGCCAGCAGCTTGATGCTAGCGGGCACAGATACGCAGTATTTT
TRBJ1-2 | NA | TRBV21-1 | once | 14 | CASSTGHGGYGYTF | TGTGCCAGCAGCACCGGACACGGGGGCTATGGCTACACCTTC
TRBJ2-3 | NA | TRBV7-3 | NA | 14 | CASSLQGLIDTQYF | TGTGCCAGCAGCTTGCAGGGTTTGATAGATACGCAGTATTTT
TRBJ1-1 | NA | TRBV5-4 | NA | 12 | CAMMRGGTEAFF | TGTGCCATGATGCGAGGGGGAACTGAAGCTTTCTTT
TRBJ2-1 | NA | TRBV5-6 | NA | 14 | CASSPSGWGNEQFF | TGTGCCAGCAGCCCGTCGGGATGGGGCAATGAGCAGTTCTTC
TRBJ2-5 | TRBD2 | TRBV5-1 | few | 14 | CASQALAGIETQYF | TGCGCCAGCCAGGCGCTAGCGGGAATTGAGACCCAGTACTTC
TRBJ2-1 | NA | TRBV16 | NA | 16 | CASSQSGGSSYNEQFF | TGTGCCAGCAGCCAATCGGGGGGAAGCTCCTACAATGAGCAGTTCTTC
TRBJ1-1 | TRBD1 | TRBV7-9 | NA | 17 | CSSSTSRDRDLNTEAFF | TGTTCCAGCAGCACCAGCCGGGACAGGGATTTGAACACTGAAGCTTTCTTT
TRBJ1-1 | NA | TRBV29-1 | NA | 11 | CSVPGDTEAFF | TGCAGCGTTCCGGGGGACACTGAAGCTTTCTTT
TRBJ2-7 | NA | TRBV5-1 | NA | 17 | CASSLRGTAAKSYEQYF | TGCGCCAGCAGCTTGAGGGGTACGGCCGCGAAGTCCTACGAGCAGTACTTC
TRBJ1-1 | NA | TRBV7-3 | NA | 13 | CASSIDSFTEAFF | TGTGCCAGCAGCATAGACAGTTTCACTGAAGCTTTCTTT
TRBJ2-1 | NA | TRBV25-1 | NA | 14 | CASTYTGAYNEQFF | TGTGCCAGCACCTACACGGGGGCCTACAATGAGCAGTTCTTC
TRBJ1-1 | TRBD1 | TRBV15 | NA | 14 | CATSSLDRGTEAFF | TGTGCCACCAGCAGCCTCGACAGGGGCACTGAAGCTTTCTTT
TRBJ2-5 | TRBD2 | TRBV7-8 | NA | 13 | CATGTSRQETQYF | TGTGCCACCGGGACTAGCCGGCAAGAGACCCAGTACTTC
TRBJ2-1 | TRBD2 | TRBV7-3 | NA | 15 | CASSLNGRAYNEQFF | TGTGCCAGCAGCTTAAACGGGAGGGCCTACAATGAGCAGTTCTTC
TRBJ1-5 | NA | TRBV27 | NA | 14 | CASSLSGANQPQHF | TGTGCCAGCAGTTTATCAGGGGCTAACCAGCCCCAGCATTTT
TRBJ2-7 | TRBD1 | TRBV2 | NA | 13 | CASSGRGLYEQYF | TGTGCCAGCAGTGGCAGGGGGCTATACGAGCAGTACTTC
TRBJ2-5 | NA | TRBV4-1 | NA | 13 | CASSPRGLETQYF | TGCGCCAGCAGCCCACGGGGGTTGGAGACCCAGTACTTC
TRBJ2-5 | NA | TRBV6-6 | NA | 14 | CASSYEVNGETQYF | TGTGCCAGCAGTTACGAGGTAAACGGAGAGACCCAGTACTTC
TRBJ2-2 | NA | TRBV27 | few | 11 | CASSLSRGAVF | TGTGCCAGCAGTTTATCCCGGGGAGCTGTTTTT
TRBJ2-7 | TRBD1 | TRBV28 | NA | 16 | CASSLPRGQGTYEQYF | TGTGCCAGCAGCCTCCCGCGCGGACAGGGGACCTACGAGCAGTACTTC